The 28 T cell receptor beta chains given below trace back to one sample, sequenced in a study of blood T cell repertoires in COVID-19. Profiling relied on immunoSEQ multiplex PCR, and the TCRdb table lists in-frame clones only, not all of them. The sample lists about 170,000 clones, less than 90% occurring once. The specimen sequenced was PBMCs or T cells enriched from blood (not recorded which). The receptors derive from a woman aged 45-65 years who had recovered from COVID-19.

With regard to this clone: No DNA is shown, since the ends of the CDR3 on it are uncertain; the CDR3 is the one TCRdb lists. The rearrangement joins TRBV7-8 to TRBJ1-2; no check of the table's D call, TRBD1, against the DNA was made. The CDR3 adds up to 14 amino acids, both ends counted. Germline loops: CDR1 SGHVS, CDR2 FQNEAQ. The CDR3 sequence: CASSRTGVGTGISF.

The chain couples TRBV5-1 to TRBJ1-1; 8 positions agree with TRBD1. CDR1 is SGHRS, CDR2 YFSETQ, per germline. Trimming removed 4 bases from V and 10 bases from J; junction bases left unmatched: 9. This CDR3 contains 13 residues. The CDR3, as DNA: TGCGCCAGCAGCCCTACAGGGGGAGGGACAGCTTTCTTT. This sequence encodes CASSPTGGGTAFF.

This sequence joins TRBV7-8 and TRBJ1-1, with D maybe TRBD1 (6 bases). CDR1 is SGHVS and CDR2 is FQNEAQ in the germline V gene. The CDR3 length is 13 residues. Between the trimmed V and J ends, which lost 8 bases and 2 bases, there was a span of 12 bases. The CDR3 DNA is TGTGCCAGCCAGGACAGTAGTAACACTGAAGCTTTCTTT. Its protein product is CASQDSSNTEAFF.

This clone has a single count. This chain joins TRBV6-2 or TRBV6-3 and TRBJ1-5; perhaps TRBD1 as D (5 bases). This CDR3 has 14 amino acids. Germline CDR1 reads MNHEY; CDR2 reads SVGEGT. With 4 bases removed from V and 4 bases from J, the gap between germline ends came to 11 bases. The DNA for the CDR3 is TGTGCCAGCAGTTCGGGCGGGGGGAATCAGCCCCAGCATTTT. This gives the protein CASSSGGGNQPQHF.

Details on this clone: Additional DNA sequences in this sample encode the identical CDR3. This chain joins TRBV2 and TRBJ2-5, with 9 bases matching TRBD2. V was pared by 6 bases and J by 4 bases, with 0 bases of the junction left unmatched. There are 12 residues in the CDR3. CDR1 and CDR2 from the germline V gene are SNHLY and FYNNEI. DNA for the CDR3: TGTGCCAGCAGACTAGCGGGAGAGACCCAGTACTTC. Its translation is CASRLAGETQYF.

This chain joins TRBV29-1 and TRBJ2-1; TRBD2 matches at 14 bases. Trimming cost V 3 bases and J 6 bases; bases outside gene matches: 1. This CDR3 region has 14 residues. In germline, CDR1 is SQVTM, CDR2 ANQGSEA. CDR3 in amino acids: CSVEGLAGVNEQFF. The CDR3 DNA reads as TGCAGCGTTGAGGGACTAGCGGGGGTCAATGAGCAGTTCTTC.

V is TRBV20-1 and J is TRBJ1-4; a weak D match, TRBD1 (6 bases). V lost 3 bases and J lost 2, with 7 bases in between. The CDR3 totals 13 residues. Germline lookup yields CDR1 DFQATT and CDR2 SNEGSKA (reference sequence). The CDR3 DNA reads TGCAGTGCTAGTGACAGGACTAATGAAAAACTGTTTTTT. Encoded protein: CSASDRTNEKLFF.

The chain is built from TRBV27 and TRBJ1-6; D might be TRBD1 (5 bases). The germline CDR1 and CDR2 sequences are MNHEY and SMNVEV (reference sequence). This CDR3 comprises 14 residues. V was trimmed by 11 bases and J by 4 bases, leaving 15 bases between them. The CDR3 nucleotides are TGTGCCGCGGCAGGGAACACATATAATTCACCCCTCCACTTT. Residues: CAAAGNTYNSPLHF.

The gene calls are TRBV5-1 and TRBJ1-5, with 10 bases lining up with TRBD1. CDR1 is SGHRS, CDR2 YFSETQ, per germline. CDR3 length: 15 residues. V was pared by 0 bases and J by 4 bases, with 1 base of the junction left unmatched. The CDR3 spells CASSLGQGANQPQHF. The DNA for the CDR3 is TGCGCCAGCAGCTTGGGACAGGGGGCAAATCAGCCCCAGCATTTT.

This chain links TRBV7-2 with TRBJ2-7, with TRBD1 matching over 7 bases. CDR1 is SGHTA and CDR2 is FQGNSA in the germline V gene. This CDR3 region has 16 residues. The ends lost 5 bases at V and 0 bases at J; junction bases unmatched: 10. CDR3 sequence: CASSLRQGPSSYEQYF. Written as DNA, the CDR3 is TGTGCCAGCAGCCTTCGACAGGGCCCAAGCTCCTACGAGCAGTACTTC. Combining the CDR3 with reference TRBV7-2 and TRBJ2-7 gives the whole variable domain GAGVSQSPSNKVTEKGKDVELRCDPISGHTALYWYRQSLGQGLEFLIYFQGNSAPDKSGLPSDRFSAERTGGSVSTLTIQRTQQEDSAVYLCASSLRQGPSSYEQYFGPGTRLTVT.

J is TRBJ2-4 and V is TRBV28; D perhaps matches TRBD2 (7 bases). Trimming pared 5 bases from V and 0 bases from J, leaving 11 bases between. The germline V gene has CDR1 MDHEN and CDR2 SYDVKM. The CDR3 consists of 15 residues. The CDR3 nucleotides read TGTGCCAGCAGTGGCGGGGGCTTAGCCAAAAACATTCAGTACTTC. Its protein is CASSGGGLAKNIQYF.

The chain employs TRBV7-2 and TRBJ2-1, with 9 bases aligning to TRBD2. This CDR3 has 13 amino acids. The V and J ends lost 7 bases and 9 bases, in that order; junction bases with no gene match: 7. Germline-derived CDR1 and CDR2 are SGHTA and FQGNSA. CDR3 residues: CASTSEREAEQFF. The CDR3 region has the DNA TGTGCCAGCACGTCGGAGCGGGAGGCTGAGCAGTTCTTC.

This clone was detected only once. V gene TRBV6-5 combines with J gene TRBJ1-2; TRBD1 matches at 7 bases. This CDR3 comprises 15 residues. Trimming took 6 bases from V and 4 from J; bases not matched to a gene: 11. CDR1 and CDR2 (germline): MNHEY, SVGAGI. CDR3 region: CASSPRDSFLYGYTF. In DNA form, the CDR3 reads TGTGCCAGCAGCCCGAGGGACAGTTTCCTCTATGGCTACACCTTC.

This rearrangement joins TRBV7-9 to TRBJ2-5; 11 positions agree with TRBD2. Per the germline V gene, CDR1 is SEHNR and CDR2 is FQNEAQ (reference sequence). The CDR3 covers 21 residues. V was clipped by 5 bases and J by 1 base; unmatched bases: 21. The CDR3 DNA follows: TGTGCCAGCAGCACACCATGCCCCCTACTACTAGCGGGAGCCTGCCAAGAGACCCAGTACTTC. This sequence encodes CASSTPCPLLLAGACQETQYF. The whole variable domain, filled in from reference TRBV7-9 and TRBJ2-5, reads DTGVSQNPRHKITKRGQNVTFRCDPISEHNRLYWYRQTLGQGPEFLTYFQNEAQLEKSRLLSDRFSAERPKGSFSTLEIQRTEQGDSAMYLCASSTPCPLLLAGACQETQYFGPGTRLLVL.

In regard to this clone: It is unclear where the CDR3 begins or ends on the DNA, so no DNA is shown, and the CDR3 is as TCRdb lists it. V gene TRBV5-8 combines with J gene TRBJ2-5; the table's TRBD1 call for D was not verified on the DNA. The length of the CDR3 is 15 amino acids, counting both ends. Looked up from germline, CDR1 is SGHTS and CDR2 is YDEGEE. CDR3 sequence: CASSFFGQKQETQYF.

The chain employs TRBV30 and TRBJ1-1; D gene uncertain. Trimming pared 3 bases from V and 4 bases from J, leaving 18 bases between. The germline gives CDR1 GTSNPN, CDR2 SVGIG (reference sequence). This CDR3 is 15 amino acids long. CDR3 in amino acids: CAWSVTTRWFTEAFF. The DNA of the CDR3 is TGTGCCTGGAGCGTGACTACCCGCTGGTTCACTGAAGCTTTCTTT.

V and J are TRBV27 and TRBJ1-1; D not certain. Trimming removed 4 bases at V and 4 bases at J, with 10 bases between. Germline-derived CDR1 and CDR2 are MNHEY and SMNVEV (reference sequence). The CDR3 extends over 13 amino acids. This CDR3 is CASSSLWATEAFF. The CDR3, as DNA: TGTGCCAGCAGTTCCTTGTGGGCCACTGAAGCTTTCTTT.

The chain uses TRBV6-5 and TRBJ2-7, with D possibly matching TRBD1 (6 bases). Germline V lookup: CDR1 MNHEY, CDR2 SVGAGI. CDR3 length equals 14 residues. Trimming left V 5 bases short and J 4 bases short, with 15 bases between. CDR3 DNA sequence: TGTGCCAGCAGTCCTGGTCCGGACAGATACGAGCAGTACTTC. Its translation is CASSPGPDRYEQYF.

The V call is TRBV10-2, the J call TRBJ2-7, with TRBD1 matching 10 bases. The V segment lost 8 bases and the J segment 4 bases; nucleotides outside the gene matches: 11. Germline-derived CDR1 and CDR2 are WSHSY and SAAADI. The CDR3 runs to 15 residues. The CDR3 bases are TGCGCCAGCGTAGACCCGGACAGGGGGAGGTACGAGCAGTACTTC. Its protein is CASVDPDRGRYEQYF.

This chain joins TRBV29-1 and TRBJ2-1; a weak D match, TRBD2 (6 bases). CDR3 length equals 14 residues. V lost 1 base and J lost 10, with 17 bases in between. Germline values: CDR1 SQVTM, CDR2 ANQGSEA. CDR3 amino acids: CSVEVYERAGEQFF. DNA for the CDR3: TGCAGCGTTGAAGTATATGAACGCGCGGGGGAGCAGTTCTTC.

This clone turned up a few times. CDR3 coding DNA: TGTGCCAGTAGCCGGGACAGGGGGCTTTATCAGCCCCAGCATTTT. Its protein product is CASSRDRGLYQPQHF. This chain joins TRBV19 and TRBJ1-5; 12 nucleotides line up with TRBD1. Trimming took 6 bases from V and 5 from J; bases not matched to a gene: 5. CDR3 length: 15 residues. Germline V lookup: CDR1 LNHDA, CDR2 SQIVND (reference sequence).

The chain links TRBV7-2 to TRBJ1-6, with 7 positions matching TRBD1. The CDR3 spans 19 residues. CDR1 is SGHTA, CDR2 FQGNSA, per germline. V lost 5 bases, J lost 0 bases, and 13 bases stayed unmatched. CDR3 sequence: CASSPGTVGARSYNSPLHF. The CDR3 coding sequence is TGTGCCAGCAGCCCCGGGACAGTCGGGGCCCGCTCCTATAATTCACCCCTCCACTTT. The variable domain in full, completed from reference TRBV7-2 and TRBJ1-6, reads GAGVSQSPSNKVTEKGKDVELRCDPISGHTALYWYRQSLGQGLEFLIYFQGNSAPDKSGLPSDRFSAERTGGSVSTLTIQRTQQEDSAVYLCASSPGTVGARSYNSPLHFGNGTRLTVT.

The genes are TRBV5-1 and TRBJ2-6; D gene uncertain. The CDR3 contains 12 residues. Germline V gene data show CDR1 as SGHRS and CDR2 as YFSETQ. Trimming cost V 8 bases and J 2 bases, with 5 bases left between them. In DNA form, the CDR3 reads TGCGCCAGTGGCACTGGGGCCAACGTCCTGACTTTC. Amino acid sequence: CASGTGANVLTF.

The chain uses TRBV24-1 and TRBJ1-5, with D tentatively TRBD1 (6 bases). Germline values: CDR1 KGHDR, CDR2 SFDVKD. The CDR3 covers 13 residues. Deletions cut 5 bases from V and 6 bases from J, with 10 bases between. In DNA form, the CDR3 reads TGTGCCACCAGTGCTACGGACAGTCAGCCCCAGCATTTT. Amino acids: CATSATDSQPQHF.

The rearrangement joins TRBV3-1 (or the pseudogene TRBV3-2) to TRBJ1-1; no definite D call. This CDR3 spans 13 amino acids. The V end lost 4 bases, the J end lost 5 bases, and 11 bases lay between the germline ends. The germline gives CDR1 LGHDT, CDR2 YNNKEL (reference sequence). The CDR3 loop is CASSPTGRTEAFF. The CDR3 DNA reads as TGTGCCAGCAGCCCTACTGGGCGAACTGAAGCTTTCTTT.

V is TRBV15 and J is TRBJ2-5; D possibly corresponds to TRBD1 (6 bases). Between the trimmed V and J ends, which lost 8 bases and 3 bases, there was a span of 16 bases. The CDR3 is made up of 14 amino acids. Germline V gene lookup returns CDR1 LNHNV and CDR2 YYDKDF (reference sequence). The CDR3 reads CATREWAGEETQYF. CDR3 DNA sequence: TGTGCCACCCGGGAATGGGCAGGGGAAGAGACCCAGTACTTC.

The rearrangement joins TRBV11-2 to TRBJ2-3, with 8 bases identical to TRBD2. The CDR3 consists of 18 residues. Germline V gene lookup returns CDR1 SGHAT and CDR2 FQNNGV. The J segment lost 4 bases and the V segment lost 2 bases, leaving 14 bases of the junction unmatched. Here the CDR3 reads CASSLLPPAGVGADTQYF. In DNA form, the CDR3 reads TGTGCCAGCAGCTTACTTCCCCCAGCGGGAGTGGGCGCAGATACGCAGTATTTT.

This clone is a singleton in its sample. The rearrangement joins TRBV28 to TRBJ1-4; TRBD1 might be the D (5 bases). Trimming cost V 7 bases and J 8 bases, with 17 bases left between them. This CDR3 spans 14 amino acids. Germline V gene data show CDR1 as MDHEN and CDR2 as SYDVKM. The CDR3 DNA follows: TGTGCCAGCACCGCCAAGCGGCGGGGGGAAAAACTGTTTTTT. Its protein is CASTAKRRGEKLFF. The variable domain in full, completed from reference TRBV28 and TRBJ1-4, reads DVKVTQSSRYLVKRTGEKVFLECVQDMDHENMFWYRQDPGLGLRLIYFSYDVKMKEKGDIPEGYSVSREKKERFSLILESASTNQTSMYLCASTAKRRGEKLFFGSGTQLSVL.